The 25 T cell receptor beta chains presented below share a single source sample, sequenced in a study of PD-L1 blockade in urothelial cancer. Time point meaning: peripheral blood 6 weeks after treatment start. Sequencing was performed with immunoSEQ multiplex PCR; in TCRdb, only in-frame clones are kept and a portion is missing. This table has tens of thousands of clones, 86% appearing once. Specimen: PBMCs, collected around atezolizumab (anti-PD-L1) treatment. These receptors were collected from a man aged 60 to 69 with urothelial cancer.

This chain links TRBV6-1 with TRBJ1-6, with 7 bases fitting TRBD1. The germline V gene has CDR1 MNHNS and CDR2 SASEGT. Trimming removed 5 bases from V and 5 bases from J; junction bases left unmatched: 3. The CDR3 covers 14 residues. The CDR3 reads CASSTGVHNSPLHF. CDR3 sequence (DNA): TGTGCCAGCAGTACAGGGGTTCATAATTCACCCCTCCACTTT.

Written as DNA, the CDR3 is TGTGCCAGCAGTGAAGGGGCCTATGGCTACACCTTC. Its protein product is CASSEGAYGYTF. The chain carries TRBV25-1 and TRBJ1-2, with a weak D call TRBD1 (5 bases). The CDR3 spans 12 residues. Trimming took off 2 bases at V and 4 bases at J, with 5 bases between the two ends. Looked up from germline, CDR1 is MGHDK and CDR2 is SYGVNS.

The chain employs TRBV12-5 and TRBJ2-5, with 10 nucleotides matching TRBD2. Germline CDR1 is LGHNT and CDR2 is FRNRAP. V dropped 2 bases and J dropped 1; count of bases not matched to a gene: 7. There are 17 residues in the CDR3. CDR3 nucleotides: TGTGCTAGTGGTTTGCGGCTATGGACTAGCGGCCAAGAGACCCAGTACTTC. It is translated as CASGLRLWTSGQETQYF.

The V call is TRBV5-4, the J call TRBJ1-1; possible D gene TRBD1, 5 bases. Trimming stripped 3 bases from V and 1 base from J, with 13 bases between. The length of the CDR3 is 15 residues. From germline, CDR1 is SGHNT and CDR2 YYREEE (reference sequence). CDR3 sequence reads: CASSSKVGENTEAFF. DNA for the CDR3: TGTGCCAGCAGCTCGAAGGTAGGGGAGAACACTGAAGCTTTCTTT.

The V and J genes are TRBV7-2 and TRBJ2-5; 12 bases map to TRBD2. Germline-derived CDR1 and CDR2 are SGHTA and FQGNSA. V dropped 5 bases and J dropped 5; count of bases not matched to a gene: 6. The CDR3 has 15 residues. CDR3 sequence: CASSGLAGPGETQYF. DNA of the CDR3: TGTGCCAGCAGCGGACTAGCGGGGCCGGGGGAGACCCAGTACTTC.

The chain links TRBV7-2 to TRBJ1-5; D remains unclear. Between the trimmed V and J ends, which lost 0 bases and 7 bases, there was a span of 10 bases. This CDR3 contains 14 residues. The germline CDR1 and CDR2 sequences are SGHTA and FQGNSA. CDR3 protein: CASSLAFGRQPQHF. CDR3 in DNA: TGTGCCAGCAGCTTAGCCTTCGGCAGGCAGCCCCAGCATTTT.

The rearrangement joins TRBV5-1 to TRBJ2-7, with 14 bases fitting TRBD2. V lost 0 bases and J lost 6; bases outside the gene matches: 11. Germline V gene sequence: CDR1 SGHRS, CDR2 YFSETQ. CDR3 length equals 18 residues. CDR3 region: CASSLDPRTGTSGGEQYF. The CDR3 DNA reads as TGCGCCAGCAGCTTGGATCCCCGAACCGGGACTAGCGGGGGCGAGCAGTACTTC.

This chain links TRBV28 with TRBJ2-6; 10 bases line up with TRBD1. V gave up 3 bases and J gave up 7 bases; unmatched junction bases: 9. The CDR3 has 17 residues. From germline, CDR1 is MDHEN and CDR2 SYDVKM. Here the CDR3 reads CASSFGQGGLVANVLTF. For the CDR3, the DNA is TGTGCCAGCAGTTTTGGACAGGGGGGACTAGTAGCCAACGTCCTGACTTTC.

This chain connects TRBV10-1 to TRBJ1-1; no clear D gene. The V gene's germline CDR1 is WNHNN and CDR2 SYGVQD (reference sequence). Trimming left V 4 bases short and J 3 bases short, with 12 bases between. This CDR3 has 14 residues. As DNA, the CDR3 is TGCGCCAGCAGTGGACAAGGATCGGACACTGAAGCTTTCTTT. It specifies CASSGQGSDTEAFF.

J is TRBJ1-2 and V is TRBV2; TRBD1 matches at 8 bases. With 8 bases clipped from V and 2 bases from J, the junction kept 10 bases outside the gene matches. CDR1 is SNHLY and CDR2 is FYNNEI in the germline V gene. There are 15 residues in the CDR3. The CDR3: CASLKQGAGNYGYTF. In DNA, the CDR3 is TGTGCCAGCCTAAAGCAGGGGGCGGGAAACTATGGCTACACCTTC.

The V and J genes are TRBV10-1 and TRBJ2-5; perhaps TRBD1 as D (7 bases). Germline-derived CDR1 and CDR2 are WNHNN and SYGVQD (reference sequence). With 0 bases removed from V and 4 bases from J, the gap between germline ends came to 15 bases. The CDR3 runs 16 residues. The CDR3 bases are TGCGCCAGCAGTGAGTCGAAGACAGGGCGGGGAGAGACCCAGTACTTC. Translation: CASSESKTGRGETQYF.

In DNA, the CDR3 is TGTGCCAGCTCACCCCAAAGGGGGGGAGATACGCAGTATTTT. This translates into CASSPQRGGDTQYF. The chain couples TRBV18 to TRBJ2-3; a weak D match, TRBD2 (7 bases). The V and J ends lost 3 bases and 5 bases respectively, with 12 bases between them. CDR3 size: 14 residues. Germline-derived CDR1 and CDR2 are KGHSH and LQKENI.

CDR3 DNA: TGCGCCAGCAGTCCTCGCGGGGGAAACACCGGGGAGCTGTTTTTT. This gives the protein CASSPRGGNTGELFF. The chain recombines TRBV5-1 with TRBJ2-2, with TRBD2 matching 7 bases. V gave up 5 bases and J gave up 2 bases; unmatched junction bases: 6. The length of the CDR3 is 15 residues. Germline assignment: CDR1 SGHRS and CDR2 YFSETQ.

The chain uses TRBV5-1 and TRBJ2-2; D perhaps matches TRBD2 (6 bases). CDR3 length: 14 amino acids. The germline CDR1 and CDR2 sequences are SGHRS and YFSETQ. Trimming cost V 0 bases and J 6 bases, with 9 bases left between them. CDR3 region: CASSLVPGAGELFF. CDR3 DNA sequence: TGCGCCAGCAGCTTGGTTCCGGGGGCCGGGGAGCTGTTTTTT.

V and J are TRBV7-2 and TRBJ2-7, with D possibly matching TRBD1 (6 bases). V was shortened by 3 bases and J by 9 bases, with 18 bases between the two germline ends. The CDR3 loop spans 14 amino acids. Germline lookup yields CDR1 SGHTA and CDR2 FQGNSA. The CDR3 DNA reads TGTGCCAGCAGCTTCGACGGGACACCAGGGTTGCAGTACTTC. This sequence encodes CASSFDGTPGLQYF.

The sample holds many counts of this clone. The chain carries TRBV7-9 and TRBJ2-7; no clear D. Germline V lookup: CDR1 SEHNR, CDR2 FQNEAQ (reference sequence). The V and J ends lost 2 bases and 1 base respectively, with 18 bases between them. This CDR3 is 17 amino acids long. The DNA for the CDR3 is TGTGCCAGCAGCTTACGTCCTGAACTTACTCAATCCTACGAGCAGTACTTC. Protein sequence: CASSLRPELTQSYEQYF.

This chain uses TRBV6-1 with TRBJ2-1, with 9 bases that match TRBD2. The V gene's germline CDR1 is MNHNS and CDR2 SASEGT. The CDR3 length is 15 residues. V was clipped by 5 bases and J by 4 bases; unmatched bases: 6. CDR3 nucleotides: TGTGCCAGCAGTTCGACTAGCGGAGATTACAATGAGCAGTTCTTC. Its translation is CASSSTSGDYNEQFF.

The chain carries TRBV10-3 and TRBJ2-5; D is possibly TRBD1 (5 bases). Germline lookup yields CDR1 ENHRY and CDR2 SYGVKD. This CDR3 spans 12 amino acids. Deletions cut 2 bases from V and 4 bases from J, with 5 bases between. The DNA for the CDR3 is TGTGCCATCAGTGAGCAGGGAGAGACCCAGTACTTC. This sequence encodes CAISEQGETQYF.

CDR3 region: CASSQDWEAGGLNEQFF. The CDR3 DNA follows: TGCGCCAGCAGCCAAGATTGGGAAGCGGGAGGATTAAATGAGCAGTTCTTC. The V call is TRBV4-1, the J call TRBJ2-1; 9 bases agree with TRBD2. Germline CDR1 is MGHRA and CDR2 is YSYEKL. The CDR3 has 17 residues. The V and J ends lost 0 bases and 7 bases, in that order; junction bases with no gene match: 10.

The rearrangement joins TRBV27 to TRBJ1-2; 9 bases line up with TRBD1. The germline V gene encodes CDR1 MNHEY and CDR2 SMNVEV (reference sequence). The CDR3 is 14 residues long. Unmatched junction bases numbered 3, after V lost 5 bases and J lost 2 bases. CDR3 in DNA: TGTGCCAGCAGTGGACAGGGGTTAAACTATGGCTACACCTTC. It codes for CASSGQGLNYGYTF.

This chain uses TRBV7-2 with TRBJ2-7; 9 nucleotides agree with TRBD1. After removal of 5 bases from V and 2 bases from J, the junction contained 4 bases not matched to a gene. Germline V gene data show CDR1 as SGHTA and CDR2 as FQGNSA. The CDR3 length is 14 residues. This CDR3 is CASSTGQGPYEQYF. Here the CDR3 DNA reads TGTGCCAGCAGCACAGGACAGGGGCCCTACGAGCAGTACTTC.

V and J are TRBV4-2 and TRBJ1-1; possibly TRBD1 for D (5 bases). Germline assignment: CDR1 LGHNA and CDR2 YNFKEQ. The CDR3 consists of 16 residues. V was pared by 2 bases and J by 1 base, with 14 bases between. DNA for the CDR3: TGTGCCAGCAGCCAATCCCTGGGGCTGACGAACACTGAAGCTTTCTTT. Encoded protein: CASSQSLGLTNTEAFF.

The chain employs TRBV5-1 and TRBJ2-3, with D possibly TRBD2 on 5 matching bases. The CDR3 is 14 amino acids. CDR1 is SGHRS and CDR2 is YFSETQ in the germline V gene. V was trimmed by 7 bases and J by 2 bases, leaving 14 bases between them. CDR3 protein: CASGEGLSTDTQYF. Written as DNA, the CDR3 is TGCGCCAGCGGTGAGGGCCTATCCACAGATACGCAGTATTTT.

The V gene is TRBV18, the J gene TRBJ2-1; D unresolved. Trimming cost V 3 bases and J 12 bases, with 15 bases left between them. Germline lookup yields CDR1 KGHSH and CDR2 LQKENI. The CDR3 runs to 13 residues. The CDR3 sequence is CASSPFEPYGQFF. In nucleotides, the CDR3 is TGTGCCAGCTCACCCTTCGAGCCTTACGGGCAGTTCTTC.

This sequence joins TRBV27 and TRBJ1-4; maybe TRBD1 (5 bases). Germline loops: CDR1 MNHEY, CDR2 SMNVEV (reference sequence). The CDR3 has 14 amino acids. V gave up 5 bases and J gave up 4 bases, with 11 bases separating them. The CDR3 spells CASSLGAFNEKLFF. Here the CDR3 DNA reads TGTGCCAGCAGTCTAGGGGCCTTTAATGAAAAACTGTTTTTT.